This T cell receptor beta chain was recorded in a study of blood T cells in healthy people across ages. Overall study findings and caveats: Significant beta diversity loss was already apparent by age approximately 42, declining roughly linearly. Unknown donor CMV status possibly confounded expanded clonotype changes.

Germline CDR1 SGHTA, CDR2 FQGNSA. This CDR3 is built from 16 residues. With respect to this clonotype: Its antigen is unidentified.

Using a J-beta primer mix together with a sample-barcoded 5' primer, a second PCR was run for about 6 to 11 cycles. Samples each returned at least 2.5 million CDR3-containing paired-end reads. A single record per CDR3 protein comes from TCRdb applying MiXCR to the 5' RACE reads. The data show approximately 790,000 distinct CDR3 sequences, with less than 80% seen just once and around 30% held by the top ten. The chain is built from TRBV7-2 and TRBJ2-5; the D call may be TRBD1 or TRBD2 (5 bases each). The J call may be faulty, since TRBJ2-7 better matches the DNA end. The receptor was derived from a man in his thirties or forties in good health. The sample was blood. The CDR3 DNA reads as TGTGCCAGCAGCTTAGCGGGGAGACAGATAGGCTACGAGCAGTACTTC. The encoded protein is CASSLAGRQIGYEQYF.